The subject of this entry is one T cell receptor beta chain. Its antigen target is currently unknown. No much larger clone is present one base from it, and per-base qualities are unavailable. The data were taken from a study of control samples from healthy donors and cancer patients (dated by TCRdb to 2018 to 2021). Library construction relied on the immunoSEQ multiplex PCR assay. The source is immuneACCESS, and TCRdb retained only in-frame sequences with V and J called. Part of the clones is not carried over; for the studies checked, unresolved V genes explain less than half of this, and the remainder is unexplained. The sample includes approximately 230,000 clones, with 82% observed a single time. About an eighth of the sample comes from the top ten. For this chain, trimming is 3 bases at the V end and 4 bases at the J end, and the number of junction bases without a gene match is 9. CDR3 length: 16 amino acids, cysteine to phenylalanine. The entry retains the CDR3 DNA only, 48 bases that are in frame from base 1. The germline V gene (reference sequence) yields DFQATT for CDR1 and SNEGSKA for CDR2.

The sample taken for sequencing was PBMCs. Recombination connected TRBV20-1 to TRBJ2-1; 10 bases in the junction line up with TRBD2. This clonotype was sampled from a woman in her sixties with lung cancer. The nucleotide sequence reads as follows: TGCAGTGCTAGTCGGCCTAGCGGGGGTCGATACAATGAGCAGTTCTTC. This translates into CSASRPSGGRYNEQFF.